This T cell receptor (beta chain) is drawn from a study of shared clonotypes between healthy human individuals. On the study more broadly: In total, the donors were two women and a few men aged 18 to 49.

Donors, healthy HIV-negative adults, lacked recent acute infections or vaccinations. Donors were Caucasian adults residing in Nashville, Tennessee, USA. With 3 bases removed from V and 4 bases from J, the gap between germline ends came to 5 bases. Per the germline V gene, CDR1 is SGHDN and CDR2 is FVKESK. This CDR3 has 12 amino acids. Across several immunoSEQ plates, the genomic DNA of each subset was split evenly. The repertoire was sequenced with immunoSEQ multiplex PCR; TCRdb's copy has only in-frame clones and lacks some. The table lists 2 million to 2.5 million clones, 85% to 95% of them singletons.

The chain combines TRBV14 with TRBJ2-3; D uncertain. What was sequenced was naive CD4+ T cells from PBMCs. Subset meaning: CD45RA+ positively selected. This clonotype was sampled from a man younger than 35 in good health. Some clones in this sample may be carry-over from other donors' samples. The CDR3 DNA is TGTGCCAGCAGCCAGGCCTCAGATACGCAGTATTTT. It translates to CASSQASDTQYF.